This T cell receptor beta chain comes out of a study of CD8 T cells in Susac syndrome. The RNA, roughly 0.5 to 1 ug, was put through reverse transcription using random hexamers. TCRdb redid the calling of the immunoSEQ multiplex PCR reads with MiXCR, one entry per CDR3 protein. The sample yields around 140,000 distinct CDR3 sequences, over 75% seen once. This TCR came from a human donor with multiple sclerosis. The sequencing sample was made of CD8+ T cells from PBMCs.

The CDR3 bases are TGTGCCAGCAGCCCAGTGGGGGGACCGTCTGAAGCTTTCTTT. Its protein is CASSPVGGPSEAFF. The chain uses TRBV11-2 and TRBJ1-1; maybe TRBD1 (5 bases). Germline CDR1 and CDR2: SGHAT and FQNNGV. The CDR3 totals 14 residues. V was shortened by 5 bases and J by 6 bases, with 16 bases between the two germline ends.